The clone carrying this T cell receptor (beta chain) appeared a single time. Using immunoSEQ multiplex PCR, the repertoire was profiled, and TCRdb retains in-frame clones only, with some absent. The sample has almost 90,000 clones; around nine tenths are singletons. The data were taken from a study of blood T cell repertoires in COVID-19. Study at large: Sites across the United States, Italy and Spain contributed samples from acute and convalescent COVID-19. T cells, B-cell-depleted T cells, or PBMCs supplied cDNA or gDNA.

Germline V gene data show CDR1 as SNHLY and CDR2 as FYNNEI. V lost 6 bases to trimming and J lost 3 bases; unmatched junction nucleotides: 6. The length of the CDR3 is 15 residues. Sequences were obtained from peripheral blood. This rearrangement joins TRBV2 to TRBJ2-3, with 10 bases aligning to TRBD2. This clonotype was obtained from a man older than 75 with acute or convalescent COVID-19. Written as DNA, the CDR3 is TGTGCCAGCAGGGTAGCGGGGGGAAAAACAGATACGCAGTATTTT. This gives the protein CASRVAGGKTDTQYF.